This T cell receptor (beta chain) was identified during a study of T cells in Graves' hyperthyroidism and ophthalmopathy. Study as a whole: Before any treatment, at initial diagnosis, peripheral blood was collected.

Study-wide results and caveats: The model foresaw ophthalmopathy a median roughly 6.3 months prior to onset.

What was amplified from RNA transcripts were TCR beta CDR3 regions. TCR CDR3 underwent first-round RT-PCR with the HTBI primer set. TCRdb reanalysed the multiplex PCR reads using MiXCR and keeps one entry per CDR3 protein. The sample comprises around 520,000 distinct CDR3 sequences, around 15% of which are singletons, and around 17% rests with the top ten. PBMCs came from about 10 ml fresh peripheral blood. This clonotype was picked up a small number of times. Antigen unknown. This clonotype was obtained from a woman between 18 and 29 years old with Graves' hyperthyroidism. The sample was blood.

The CDR3 sequence is CASSTRQAGNYGYTF. The CDR3 nucleotides read TGTGCCAGCAGCACCCGACAGGCGGGTAACTATGGCTACACCTTC. This chain connects TRBV9 to TRBJ1-2; a possible D gene is TRBD1 (6 bases). The CDR3 consists of 15 residues. Germline CDR1 and CDR2: SGDLS and YYNGEE. Trimming took 4 bases from V and 1 from J, leaving 14 bases between them.